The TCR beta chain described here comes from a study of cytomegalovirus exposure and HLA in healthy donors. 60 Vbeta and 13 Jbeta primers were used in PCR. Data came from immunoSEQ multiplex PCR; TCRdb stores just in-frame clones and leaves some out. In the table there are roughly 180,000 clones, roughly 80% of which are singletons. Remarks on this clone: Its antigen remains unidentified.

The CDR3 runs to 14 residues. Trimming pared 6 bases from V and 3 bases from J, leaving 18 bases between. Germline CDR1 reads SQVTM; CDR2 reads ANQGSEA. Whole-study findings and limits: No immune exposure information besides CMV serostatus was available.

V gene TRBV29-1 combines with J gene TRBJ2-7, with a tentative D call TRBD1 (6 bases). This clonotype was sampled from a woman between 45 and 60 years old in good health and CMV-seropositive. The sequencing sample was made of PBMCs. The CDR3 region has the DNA TGCAGCGTCAAGTCGGCAGGGGCGATCTACGAGCAGTACTTC. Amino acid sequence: CSVKSAGAIYEQYF.